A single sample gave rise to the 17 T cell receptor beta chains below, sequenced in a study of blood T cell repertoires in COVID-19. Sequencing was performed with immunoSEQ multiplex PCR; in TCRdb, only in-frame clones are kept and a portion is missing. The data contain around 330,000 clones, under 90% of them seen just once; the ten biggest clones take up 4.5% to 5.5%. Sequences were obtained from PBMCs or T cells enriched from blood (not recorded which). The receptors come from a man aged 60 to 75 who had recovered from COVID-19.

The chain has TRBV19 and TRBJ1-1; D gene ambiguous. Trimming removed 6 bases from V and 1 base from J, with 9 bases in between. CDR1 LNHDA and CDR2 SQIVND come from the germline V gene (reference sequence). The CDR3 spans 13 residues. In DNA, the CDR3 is TGTGCCAGTAGGCTCCCAGGGAACACTGAAGCTTTCTTT. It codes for CASRLPGNTEAFF.

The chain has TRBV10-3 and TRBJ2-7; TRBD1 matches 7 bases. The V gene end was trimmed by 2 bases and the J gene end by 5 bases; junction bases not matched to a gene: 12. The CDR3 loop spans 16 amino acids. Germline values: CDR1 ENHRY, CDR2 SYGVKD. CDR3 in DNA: TGTGCCATCAGTGAGCTCTCCTTGGACAGGCTCCACGAGCAGTACTTC. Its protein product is CAISELSLDRLHEQYF.

The CDR3 DNA sequence: TGTGCCAGCAGCCAAGAAAAAGCCCGCACAGATACGCAGTATTTT. It is translated as CASSQEKARTDTQYF. This chain joins TRBV4-2 and TRBJ2-3; D remains unclear. In germline, CDR1 is LGHNA, CDR2 YNFKEQ. The V end was cut by 0 bases, the J end by 1 base, with 8 bases between. This CDR3 has 15 residues.

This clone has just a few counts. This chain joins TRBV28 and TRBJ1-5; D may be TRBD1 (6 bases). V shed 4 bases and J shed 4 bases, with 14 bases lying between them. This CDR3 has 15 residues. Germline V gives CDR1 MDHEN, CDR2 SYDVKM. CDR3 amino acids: CASSYPTGMNQPQHF. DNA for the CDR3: TGTGCCAGCAGTTATCCGACAGGCATGAATCAGCCCCAGCATTTT.

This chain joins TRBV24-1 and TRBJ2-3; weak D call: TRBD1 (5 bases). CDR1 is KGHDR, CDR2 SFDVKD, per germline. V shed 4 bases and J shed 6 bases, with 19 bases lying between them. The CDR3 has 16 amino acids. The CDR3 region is CATSDLAVGERDTQYF. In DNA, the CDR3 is TGTGCCACCAGTGACTTGGCTGTAGGGGAACGGGATACGCAGTATTTT.

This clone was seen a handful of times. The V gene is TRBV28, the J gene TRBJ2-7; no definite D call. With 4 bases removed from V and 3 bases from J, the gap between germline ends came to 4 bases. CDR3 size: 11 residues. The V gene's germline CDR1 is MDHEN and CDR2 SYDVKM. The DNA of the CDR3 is TGTGCCAGCAGTTACAGCTACGAGCAGTACTTC. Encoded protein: CASSYSYEQYF. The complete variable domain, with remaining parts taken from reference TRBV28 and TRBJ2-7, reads DVKVTQSSRYLVKRTGEKVFLECVQDMDHENMFWYRQDPGLGLRLIYFSYDVKMKEKGDIPEGYSVSREKKERFSLILESASTNQTSMYLCASSYSYEQYFGPGTRLTVT.

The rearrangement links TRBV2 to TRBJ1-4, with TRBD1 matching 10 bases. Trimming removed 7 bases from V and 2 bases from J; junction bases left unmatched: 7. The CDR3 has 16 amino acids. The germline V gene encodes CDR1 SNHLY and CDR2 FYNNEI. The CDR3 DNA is TGTGCCAGCACCCGACAGGGGGCGCTTACTAATGAAAAACTGTTTTTT. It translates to CASTRQGALTNEKLFF.

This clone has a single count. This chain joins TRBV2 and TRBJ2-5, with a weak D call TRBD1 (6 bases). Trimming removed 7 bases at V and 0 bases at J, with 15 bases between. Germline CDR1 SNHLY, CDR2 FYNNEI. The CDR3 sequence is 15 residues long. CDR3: CASNPTTGYQETQYF. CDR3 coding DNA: TGTGCCAGCAACCCGACGACAGGCTACCAAGAGACCCAGTACTTC.

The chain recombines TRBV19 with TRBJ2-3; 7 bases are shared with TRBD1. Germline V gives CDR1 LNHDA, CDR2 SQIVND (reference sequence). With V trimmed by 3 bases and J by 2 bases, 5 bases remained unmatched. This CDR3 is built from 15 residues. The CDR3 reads CASSMRGPTTDTQYF. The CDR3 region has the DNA TGTGCCAGTAGTATGAGGGGGCCGACCACAGATACGCAGTATTTT.

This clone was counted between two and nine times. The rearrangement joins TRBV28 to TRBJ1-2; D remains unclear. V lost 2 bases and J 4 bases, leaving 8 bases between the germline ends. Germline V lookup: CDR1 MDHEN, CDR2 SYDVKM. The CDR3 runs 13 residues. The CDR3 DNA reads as TGTGCCAGCAGTTTAGTCAGAGGCTATGGCTACACCTTC. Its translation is CASSLVRGYGYTF.

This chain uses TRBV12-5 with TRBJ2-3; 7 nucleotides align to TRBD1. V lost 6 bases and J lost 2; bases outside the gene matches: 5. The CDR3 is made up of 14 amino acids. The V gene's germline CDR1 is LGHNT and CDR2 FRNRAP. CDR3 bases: TGTGCTAGTGGCCGTGACAGGGTCACAGATACGCAGTATTTT. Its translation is CASGRDRVTDTQYF.

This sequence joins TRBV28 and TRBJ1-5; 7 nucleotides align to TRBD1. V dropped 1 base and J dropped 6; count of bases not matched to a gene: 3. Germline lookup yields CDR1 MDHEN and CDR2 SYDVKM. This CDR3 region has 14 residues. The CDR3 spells CASSLYAGGQPQHF. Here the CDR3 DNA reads TGTGCCAGCAGTTTATATGCAGGGGGTCAGCCCCAGCATTTT.

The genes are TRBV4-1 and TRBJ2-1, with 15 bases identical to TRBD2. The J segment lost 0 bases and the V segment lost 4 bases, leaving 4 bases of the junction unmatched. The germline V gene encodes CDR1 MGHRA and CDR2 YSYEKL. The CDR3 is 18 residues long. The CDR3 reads CASSRTSGRVSSYNEQFF. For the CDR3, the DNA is TGCGCCAGCAGCCGGACTAGCGGGAGGGTTAGCTCCTACAATGAGCAGTTCTTC.

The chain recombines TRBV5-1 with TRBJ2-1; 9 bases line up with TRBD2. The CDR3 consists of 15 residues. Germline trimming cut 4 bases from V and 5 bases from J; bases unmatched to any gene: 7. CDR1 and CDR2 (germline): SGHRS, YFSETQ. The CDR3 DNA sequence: TGCGCCAGCAGCCCACCGGGACTAGCCCACAATGAGCAGTTCTTC. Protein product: CASSPPGLAHNEQFF.

The CDR3 is CASSLGTGDREQFF. The CDR3 DNA sequence: TGTGCCAGCAGCTTGGGGACAGGGGACCGGGAGCAGTTCTTC. This chain uses TRBV7-3 with TRBJ2-1, with 10 positions matching TRBD1. The germline CDR1 and CDR2 sequences are SGHTA and FQGTGA. This CDR3 has 14 residues. The trim removed 3 bases at V and 10 bases at J, leaving 6 bases unmatched.

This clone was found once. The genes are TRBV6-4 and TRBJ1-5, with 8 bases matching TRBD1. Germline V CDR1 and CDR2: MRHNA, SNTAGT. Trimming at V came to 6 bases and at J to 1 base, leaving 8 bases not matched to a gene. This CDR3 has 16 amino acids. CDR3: CASSSTGTGSNQPQHF. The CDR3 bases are TGTGCCAGCAGCTCAACCGGGACAGGCAGCAATCAGCCCCAGCATTTT.

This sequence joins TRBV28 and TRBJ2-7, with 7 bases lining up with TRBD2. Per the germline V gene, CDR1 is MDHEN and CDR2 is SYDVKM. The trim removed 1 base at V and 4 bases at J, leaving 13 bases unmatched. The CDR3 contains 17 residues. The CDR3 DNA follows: TGTGCCAGCAGTTTATATGGTGGTGCGGGAGAACGATACGAGCAGTACTTC. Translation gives CASSLYGGAGERYEQYF.